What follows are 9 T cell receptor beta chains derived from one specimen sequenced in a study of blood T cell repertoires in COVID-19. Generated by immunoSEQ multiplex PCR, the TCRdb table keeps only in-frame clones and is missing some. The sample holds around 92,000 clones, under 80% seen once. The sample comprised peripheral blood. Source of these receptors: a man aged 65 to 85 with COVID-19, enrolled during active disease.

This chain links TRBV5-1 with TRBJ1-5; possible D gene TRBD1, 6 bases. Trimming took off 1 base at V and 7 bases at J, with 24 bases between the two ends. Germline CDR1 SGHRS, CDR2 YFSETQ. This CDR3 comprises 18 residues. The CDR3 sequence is CASSLRWGRKTWEQPQHF. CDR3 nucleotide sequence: TGCGCCAGCAGCTTGAGGTGGGGGCGTAAAACTTGGGAACAGCCCCAGCATTTT.

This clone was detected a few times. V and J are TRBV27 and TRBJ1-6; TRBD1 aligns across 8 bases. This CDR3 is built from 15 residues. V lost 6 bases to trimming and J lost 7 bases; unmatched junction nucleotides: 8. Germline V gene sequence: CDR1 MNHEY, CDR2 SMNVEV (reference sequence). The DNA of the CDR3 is TGTGCCAGCAGACCTGGACAGGGTTGGAATTCACCCCTCCACTTT. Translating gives CASRPGQGWNSPLHF.

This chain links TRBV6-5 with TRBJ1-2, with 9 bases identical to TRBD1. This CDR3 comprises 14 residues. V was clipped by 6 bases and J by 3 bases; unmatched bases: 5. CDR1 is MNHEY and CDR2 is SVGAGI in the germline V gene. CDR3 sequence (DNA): TGTGCCAGCAGCTTACAGGGGGCGGACTATGGCTACACCTTC. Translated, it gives CASSLQGADYGYTF.

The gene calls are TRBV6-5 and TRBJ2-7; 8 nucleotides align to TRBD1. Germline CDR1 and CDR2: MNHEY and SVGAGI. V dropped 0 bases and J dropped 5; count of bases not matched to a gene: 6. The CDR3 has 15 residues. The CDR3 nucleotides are TGTGCCAGCAGTTACTCGAGACAGGGGACCGACGAGCAGTACTTC. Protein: CASSYSRQGTDEQYF.

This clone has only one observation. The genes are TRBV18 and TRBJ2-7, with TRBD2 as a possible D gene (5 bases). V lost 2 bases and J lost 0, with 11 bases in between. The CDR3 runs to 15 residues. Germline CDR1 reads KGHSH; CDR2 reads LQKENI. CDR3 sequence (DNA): TGTGCCAGCTCACCAACCGGGGTGAACTCCTACGAGCAGTACTTC. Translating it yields CASSPTGVNSYEQYF.

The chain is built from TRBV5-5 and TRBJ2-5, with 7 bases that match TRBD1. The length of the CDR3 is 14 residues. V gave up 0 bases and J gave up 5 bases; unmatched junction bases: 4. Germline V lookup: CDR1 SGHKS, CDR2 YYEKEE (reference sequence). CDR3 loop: CASSLEGAGETQYF. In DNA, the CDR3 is TGTGCCAGCAGCTTGGAGGGGGCAGGGGAGACCCAGTACTTC.

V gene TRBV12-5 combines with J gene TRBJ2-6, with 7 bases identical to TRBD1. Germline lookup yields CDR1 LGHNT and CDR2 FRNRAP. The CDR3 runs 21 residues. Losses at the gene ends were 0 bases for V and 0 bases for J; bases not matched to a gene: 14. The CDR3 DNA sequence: TGTGCTAGTGGTTTGGTAGGGGGCGTTCAGCTACCCCCCTCTGGGGCCAACGTCCTGACTTTC. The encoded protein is CASGLVGGVQLPPSGANVLTF.

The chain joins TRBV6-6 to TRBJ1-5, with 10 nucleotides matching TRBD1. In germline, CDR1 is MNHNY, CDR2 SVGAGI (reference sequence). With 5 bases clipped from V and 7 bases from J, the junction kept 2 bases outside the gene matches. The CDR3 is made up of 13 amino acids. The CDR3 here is CASSGTGVQPQHF. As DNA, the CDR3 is TGTGCCAGCAGTGGGACAGGGGTCCAGCCCCAGCATTTT.

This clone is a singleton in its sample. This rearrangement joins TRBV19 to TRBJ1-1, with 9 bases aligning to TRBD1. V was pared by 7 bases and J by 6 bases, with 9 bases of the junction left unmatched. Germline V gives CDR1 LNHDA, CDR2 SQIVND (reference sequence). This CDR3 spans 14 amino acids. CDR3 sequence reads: CASKPRQGVAEAFF. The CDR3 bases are TGTGCCAGTAAACCCCGACAGGGGGTGGCTGAAGCTTTCTTT.